Listed here are 6 T cell receptor beta chains from one sample, sequenced in a study of T cells in Graves' hyperthyroidism and ophthalmopathy. The CDR3 regions of TCR beta were amplified from RNA transcripts. HTBI primers were used for first-round RT-PCR of the TCR CDR3. TCRdb redid the calling of the multiplex PCR reads with MiXCR, one entry per CDR3 protein. The repertoire includes 300,000 to 450,000 distinct CDR3 sequences, under 20% of them detected once, and 40% to 45% sits in the top ten. The material sequenced was blood. The receptors shown here come from a man younger than 35 with Graves' ophthalmopathy.

This clonotype was detected many times. V usage is TRBV6-1 and J usage is TRBJ2-1; no definite D call. V was clipped by 1 base and J by 10 bases, with 8 bases between them. Per the germline V gene, CDR1 is MNHNS and CDR2 is SASEGT. The CDR3 is 12 residues long. CDR3 nucleotide sequence: TGTGCCAGCAGTGAAGGCTACCCGGAGCAGTTCTTC. Translating it yields CASSEGYPEQFF.

The chain is built from TRBV7-2 and TRBJ2-6; D gene unclear. This CDR3 comprises 15 residues. Trimming removed 5 bases from V and 0 bases from J, with 8 bases in between. Germline V gene lookup returns CDR1 SGHTA and CDR2 FQGNSA. The CDR3 region is CASSPQISGANVLTF. CDR3 bases: TGTGCCAGCAGCCCCCAAATCTCTGGGGCCAACGTCCTGACTTTC. Filled out from reference TRBV7-2 and TRBJ2-6, the complete variable domain reads GAGVSQSPSNKVTEKGKDVELRCDPISGHTALYWYRQSLGQGLEFLIYFQGNSAPDKSGLPSDRFSAERTGGSVSTLTIQRTQQEDSAVYLCASSPQISGANVLTFGAGSRLTVL.

This clonotype has at least ten counts. This chain uses TRBV27 with TRBJ1-6, with D tentatively TRBD1 (6 bases). V shed 7 bases and J shed 7 bases, with 20 bases lying between them. The CDR3 sequence is 16 residues long. Germline loops: CDR1 MNHEY, CDR2 SMNVEV (reference sequence). Written as DNA, the CDR3 is TGTGCCAGCAAAAACCCCTTACACGGGGGCAATTCACCCCTCCACTTT. It codes for CASKNPLHGGNSPLHF.

This clonotype was counted at least ten times. The chain combines TRBV20-1 with TRBJ1-1, with a tentative D call TRBD1 (6 bases). Deletions cut 7 bases from V and 4 bases from J, with 13 bases between. Germline V gene sequence: CDR1 DFQATT, CDR2 SNEGSKA (reference sequence). This CDR3 is built from 12 residues. The CDR3 nucleotides are TGCAGTGGGGAGGGGGGGGGCACTGAAGCTTTCTTT. Translating it yields CSGEGGGTEAFF.

This clonotype was counted only a few times. This chain uses TRBV3-1 with TRBJ1-6; D possibly corresponds to TRBD1 (5 bases). V dropped 0 bases and J dropped 8 bases, with 11 bases sitting between them. The CDR3 extends over 15 amino acids. Germline values: CDR1 LGHDT, CDR2 YNNKEL (reference sequence). The CDR3 nucleotides are TGTGCCAGCAGCCAAGAAACAGGTCACGATTCACCCCTCCACTTT. It translates to CASSQETGHDSPLHF. Using reference TRBV3-1 and TRBJ1-6 for the parts outside the CDR3, the full variable domain is DTAVSQTPKYLVTQMGNDKSIKCEQNLGHDTMYWYKQDSKKFLKIMFSYNNKELIINETVPNRFSPKSPDKAHLNLHINSLELGDSAVYFCASSQETGHDSPLHFGNGTRLTVT.

At least ten counts were recorded for this clonotype. The J gene is TRBJ1-1, the V gene TRBV5-8; 8 bases match TRBD1. The V segment lost 0 bases and the J segment 5 bases; nucleotides outside the gene matches: 3. Germline CDR1 reads SGHTS; CDR2 reads YDEGEE. CDR3 length: 14 residues. The CDR3 reads CASSLDRGSTEAFF. The DNA of the CDR3 is TGTGCCAGCAGCTTGGACAGGGGGAGTACTGAAGCTTTCTTT.